The clone carrying this T cell receptor beta chain has ten or more counts. The entry originates in a study of T-cell memory formation after mild COVID-19. TCRdb ran MiXCR on the 5' RACE reads and lists one entry per CDR3 protein. The sample records fewer than 500,000 distinct CDR3 sequences, 20% to 25% being singletons. Germline CDR1 reads SGHRS; CDR2 reads YFSETQ. V was trimmed by 4 bases and J by 5 bases, leaving 12 bases between them. The CDR3 totals 13 residues. The sequencing sample was made of PBMCs or a T cell subset sorted from them (not recorded which). This chain links TRBV5-1 with TRBJ2-5; a weak D match, TRBD2 (5 bases). This TCR came from an adult woman who had mild COVID-19 (a few samples of this study predate the infection). Cell type and time point are not known. Here the CDR3 reads CASSPGGWETQYF. CDR3 DNA: TGCGCCAGCAGCCCCGGAGGATGGGAGACCCAGTACTTC.